A single sample gave rise to the 9 T cell receptor beta chains below, sequenced in a study of blood T cell repertoires in COVID-19. Assay: immunoSEQ multiplex PCR; the TCRdb copy retains only in-frame clones and omits some. Seen here are tens of thousands of clones, 85% to 95% observed once, and the top ten hold roughly 2.3%. Sequenced sample: peripheral blood. The origin of the receptors is a human donor with active COVID-19. The donor label of this sample is uncertain.

This rearrangement joins TRBV2 to TRBJ2-3; 14 nucleotides align to TRBD2. Germline V gene sequence: CDR1 SNHLY, CDR2 FYNNEI. The trim removed 6 bases at V and 6 bases at J, leaving 5 bases unmatched. The CDR3 runs 15 residues. For the CDR3, the DNA is TGTGCCAGCAGGGGACTAGCGGGGGCCGGGGATACGCAGTATTTT. Its protein product is CASRGLAGAGDTQYF.

The chain uses TRBV4-1 and TRBJ1-2, with D possibly being TRBD1 (5 bases). Germline V gives CDR1 MGHRA, CDR2 YSYEKL. V shed 0 bases and J shed 2 bases, with 19 bases lying between them. The CDR3 contains 18 residues. CDR3 loop: CASSQERIQPAGNYGYTF. Written as DNA, the CDR3 is TGCGCCAGCAGCCAAGAACGGATCCAGCCCGCAGGGAACTATGGCTACACCTTC.

The rearrangement uses TRBV10-3 and TRBJ1-1; 8 positions match TRBD1. The CDR3 is 13 amino acids. The junction had 6 bases not matched to a gene; V was cut back by 6 bases and J by 6 bases. Per the germline V gene, CDR1 is ENHRY and CDR2 is SYGVKD. The CDR3, as DNA: TGTGCCATCAGCGACAGGGGAGAGGCTGAAGCTTTCTTT. Protein product: CAISDRGEAEAFF.

The chain has TRBV19 and TRBJ2-2; TRBD1 matches 9 bases. CDR3 size: 18 residues. Germline V gene data show CDR1 as LNHDA and CDR2 as SQIVND (reference sequence). Trimming at V came to 3 bases and at J to 3 bases, leaving 11 bases not matched to a gene. CDR3 amino acids: CASSIGTGTHSYTGELFF. The DNA for the CDR3 is TGTGCCAGTAGTATCGGGACAGGGACCCACTCCTACACCGGGGAGCTGTTTTTT.

This rearrangement joins TRBV9 to TRBJ1-1; unclear D gene. CDR1 SGDLS and CDR2 YYNGEE come from the germline V gene. The CDR3 loop spans 14 amino acids. V lost 0 bases, J lost 0 bases, and 6 bases lay in between. In nucleotides, the CDR3 is TGTGCCAGCAGCGTAGATTATATGAACACTGAAGCTTTCTTT. Translated, it gives CASSVDYMNTEAFF.

The CDR3: CASTPTVNTEAFF. The CDR3, as DNA: TGTGCCAGCACCCCGACAGTTAACACTGAAGCTTTCTTT. The gene calls are TRBV25-1 and TRBJ1-1, with TRBD1 as a possible D gene (5 bases). Germline V CDR1 and CDR2: MGHDK, SYGVNS. The CDR3 has 13 residues. Trimming stripped 7 bases from V and 2 bases from J, with 11 bases between.

This sequence joins TRBV11-2 and TRBJ1-6; 8 bases are shared with TRBD1. The CDR3 has 18 residues. CDR1 is SGHAT, CDR2 FQNNGV, per germline. V trimming: 4 bases; J trimming: 4 bases; junction bases outside the gene matches: 12. The CDR3 sequence is CASSSPQGAEGYNSPLHF. CDR3 DNA sequence: TGTGCCAGCAGCTCGCCCCAGGGGGCGGAGGGGTATAATTCACCCCTCCACTTT.

The chain carries TRBV21-1 and TRBJ2-7; the D call TRBD1 from the table was never checked on the DNA. TRBV21-1 is classified as a pseudogene. The CDR3 has 13 residues. The CDR3 DNA is TGTGCCAGGCCCGACAGGGGGCAAGAAGAGCAGTACTTC. Translation: CARPDRGQEEQYF.

This rearrangement joins TRBV10-3 to TRBJ2-1; D may be TRBD1 (5 bases). Per the germline V gene, CDR1 is ENHRY and CDR2 is SYGVKD. CDR3 size: 16 residues. V lost 0 bases to trimming and J lost 2 bases, with 11 bases between them. CDR3 DNA sequence: TGTGCCATCAGTGAGTCGTCAGGGCAAACCTACAATGAGCAGTTCTTC. Residues: CAISESSGQTYNEQFF.